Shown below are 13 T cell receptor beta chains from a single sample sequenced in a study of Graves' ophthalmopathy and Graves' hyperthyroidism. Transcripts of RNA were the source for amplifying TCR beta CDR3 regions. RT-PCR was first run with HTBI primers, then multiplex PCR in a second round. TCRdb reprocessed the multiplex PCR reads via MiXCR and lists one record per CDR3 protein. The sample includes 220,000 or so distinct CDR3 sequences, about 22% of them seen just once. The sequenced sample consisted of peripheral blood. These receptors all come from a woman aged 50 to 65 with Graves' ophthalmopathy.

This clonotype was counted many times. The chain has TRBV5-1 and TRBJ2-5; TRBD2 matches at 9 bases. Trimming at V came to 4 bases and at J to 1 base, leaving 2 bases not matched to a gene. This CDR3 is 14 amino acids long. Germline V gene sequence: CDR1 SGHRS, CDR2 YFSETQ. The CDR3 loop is CASSRSGSQETQYF. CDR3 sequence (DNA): TGCGCCAGCAGCCGTAGCGGGAGCCAAGAGACCCAGTACTTC.

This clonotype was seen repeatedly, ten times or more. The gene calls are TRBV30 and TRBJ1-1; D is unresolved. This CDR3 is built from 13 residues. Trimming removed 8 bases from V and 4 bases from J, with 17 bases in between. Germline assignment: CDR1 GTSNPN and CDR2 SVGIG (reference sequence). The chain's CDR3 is CAASGTTLTEAFF. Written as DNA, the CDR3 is TGTGCCGCCTCAGGCACAACTCTCACTGAAGCTTTCTTT.

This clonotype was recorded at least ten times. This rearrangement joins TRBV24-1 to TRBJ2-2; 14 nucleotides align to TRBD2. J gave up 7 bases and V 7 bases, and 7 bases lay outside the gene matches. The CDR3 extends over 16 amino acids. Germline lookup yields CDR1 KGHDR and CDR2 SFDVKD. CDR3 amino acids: CATRPGLAGVDGELFF. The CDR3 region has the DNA TGTGCCACCAGACCGGGACTAGCGGGAGTTGACGGGGAGCTGTTTTTT.

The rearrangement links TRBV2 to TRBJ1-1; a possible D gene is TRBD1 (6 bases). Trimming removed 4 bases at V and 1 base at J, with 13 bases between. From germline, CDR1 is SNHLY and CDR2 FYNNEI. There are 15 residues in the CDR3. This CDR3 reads CASSVGGPQNTEAFF. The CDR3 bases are TGTGCCAGCAGTGTGGGGGGCCCCCAGAACACTGAAGCTTTCTTT. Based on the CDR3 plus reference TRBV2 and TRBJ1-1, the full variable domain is EPEVTQTPSHQVTQMGQEVILRCVPISNHLYFYWYRQILGQKVEFLVSFYNNEISEKSEIFDDQFSVERPDGSNFTLKIRSTKLEDSAMYFCASSVGGPQNTEAFFGQGTRLTVV.

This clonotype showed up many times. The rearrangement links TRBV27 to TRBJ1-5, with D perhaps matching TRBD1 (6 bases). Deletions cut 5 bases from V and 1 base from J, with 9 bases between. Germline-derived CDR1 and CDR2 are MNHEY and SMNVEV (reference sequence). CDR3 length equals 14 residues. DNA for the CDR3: TGTGCCAGCAGTCTTCAGGGGAGCAATCAGCCCCAGCATTTT. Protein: CASSLQGSNQPQHF.

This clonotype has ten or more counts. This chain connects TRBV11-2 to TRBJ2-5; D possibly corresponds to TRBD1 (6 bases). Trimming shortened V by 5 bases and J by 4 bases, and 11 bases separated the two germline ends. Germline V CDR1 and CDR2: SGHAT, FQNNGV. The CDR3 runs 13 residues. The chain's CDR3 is CASSLAQGETQYF. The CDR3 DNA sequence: TGTGCCAGCAGCCTCGCACAGGGAGAGACCCAGTACTTC.

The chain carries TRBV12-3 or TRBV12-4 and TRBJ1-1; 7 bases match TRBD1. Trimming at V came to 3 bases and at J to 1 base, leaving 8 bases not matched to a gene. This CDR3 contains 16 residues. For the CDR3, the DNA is TGTGCCAGCAGTTTGGTAGGGGGCGCGGAGAACACTGAAGCTTTCTTT. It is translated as CASSLVGGAENTEAFF.

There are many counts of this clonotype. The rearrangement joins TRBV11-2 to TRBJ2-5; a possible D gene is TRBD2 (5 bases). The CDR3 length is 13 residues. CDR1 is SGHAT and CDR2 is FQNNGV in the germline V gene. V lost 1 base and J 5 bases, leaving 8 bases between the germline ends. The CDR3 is CASSLVPGETQYF. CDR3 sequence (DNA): TGTGCCAGCAGCTTAGTTCCGGGGGAGACCCAGTACTTC.

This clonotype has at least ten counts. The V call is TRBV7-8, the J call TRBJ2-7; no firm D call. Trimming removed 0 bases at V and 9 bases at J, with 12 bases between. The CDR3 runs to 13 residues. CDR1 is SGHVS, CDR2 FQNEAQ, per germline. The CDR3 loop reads CASSLALKVGQYF. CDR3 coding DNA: TGTGCCAGCAGCTTAGCGCTAAAGGTGGGGCAGTACTTC.

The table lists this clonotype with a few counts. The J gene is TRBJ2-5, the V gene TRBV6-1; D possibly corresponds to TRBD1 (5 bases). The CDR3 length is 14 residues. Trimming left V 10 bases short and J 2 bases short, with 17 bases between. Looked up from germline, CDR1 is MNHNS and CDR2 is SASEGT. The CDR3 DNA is TGTGCCACAGAGAATGGGGCAGGGCAAGAGACCCAGTACTTC. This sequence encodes CATENGAGQETQYF.

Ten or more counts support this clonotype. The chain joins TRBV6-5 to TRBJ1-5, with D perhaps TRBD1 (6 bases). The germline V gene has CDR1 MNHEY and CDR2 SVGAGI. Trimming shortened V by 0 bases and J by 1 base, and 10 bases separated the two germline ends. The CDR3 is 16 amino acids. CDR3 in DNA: TGTGCCAGCAGTTACTCGTCCGGACAGAGCAATCAGCCCCAGCATTTT. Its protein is CASSYSSGQSNQPQHF.

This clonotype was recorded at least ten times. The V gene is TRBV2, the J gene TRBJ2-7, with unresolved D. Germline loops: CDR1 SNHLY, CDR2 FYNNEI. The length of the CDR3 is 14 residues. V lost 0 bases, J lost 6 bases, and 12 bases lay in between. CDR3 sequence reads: CASSEAMTMSEQYF. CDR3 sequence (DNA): TGTGCCAGCAGTGAAGCCATGACAATGTCCGAGCAGTACTTC. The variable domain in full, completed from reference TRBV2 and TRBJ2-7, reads EPEVTQTPSHQVTQMGQEVILRCVPISNHLYFYWYRQILGQKVEFLVSFYNNEISEKSEIFDDQFSVERPDGSNFTLKIRSTKLEDSAMYFCASSEAMTMSEQYFGPGTRLTVT.

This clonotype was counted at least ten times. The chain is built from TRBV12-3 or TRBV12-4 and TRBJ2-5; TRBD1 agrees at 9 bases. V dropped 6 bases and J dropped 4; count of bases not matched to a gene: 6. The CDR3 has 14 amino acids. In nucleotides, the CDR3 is TGTGCCAGCAGGCCACAGGGGGCGGGAGAGACCCAGTACTTC. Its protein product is CASRPQGAGETQYF.